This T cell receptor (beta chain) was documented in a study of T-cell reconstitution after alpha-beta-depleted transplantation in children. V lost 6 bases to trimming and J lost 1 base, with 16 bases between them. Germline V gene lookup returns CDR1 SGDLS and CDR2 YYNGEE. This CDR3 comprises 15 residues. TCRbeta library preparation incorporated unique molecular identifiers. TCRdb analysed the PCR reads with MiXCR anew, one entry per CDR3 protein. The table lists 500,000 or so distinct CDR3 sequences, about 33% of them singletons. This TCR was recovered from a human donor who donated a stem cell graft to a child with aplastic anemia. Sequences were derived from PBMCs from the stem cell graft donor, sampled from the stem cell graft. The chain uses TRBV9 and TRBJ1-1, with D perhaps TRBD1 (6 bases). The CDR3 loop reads CASNPTGTSNTEAFF. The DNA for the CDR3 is TGTGCCAGCAACCCGACGGGGACATCGAACACTGAAGCTTTCTTT.